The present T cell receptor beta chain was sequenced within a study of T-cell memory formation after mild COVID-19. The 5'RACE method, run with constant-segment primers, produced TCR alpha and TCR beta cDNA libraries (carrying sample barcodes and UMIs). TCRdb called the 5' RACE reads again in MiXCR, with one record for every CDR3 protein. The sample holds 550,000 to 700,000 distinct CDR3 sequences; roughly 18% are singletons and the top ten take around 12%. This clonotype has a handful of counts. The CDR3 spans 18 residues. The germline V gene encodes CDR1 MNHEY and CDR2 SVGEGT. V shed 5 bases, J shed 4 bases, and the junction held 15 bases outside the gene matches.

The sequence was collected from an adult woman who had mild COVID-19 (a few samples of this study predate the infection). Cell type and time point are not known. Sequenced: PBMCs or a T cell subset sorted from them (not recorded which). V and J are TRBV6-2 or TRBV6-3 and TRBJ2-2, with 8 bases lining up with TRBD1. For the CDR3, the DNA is TGTGCCAGCAGTCGACAACGAATCGGACAGGGAGGCACCGGGGAGCTGTTTTTT. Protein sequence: CASSRQRIGQGGTGELFF.